These 27 T cell receptor beta chains were sequenced from one sample in a study of T cells in pancreatic ductal adenocarcinoma. The selected patients with pancreatic ductal adenocarcinoma had surgery but no neoadjuvant therapy. The repertoire was sequenced with immunoSEQ multiplex PCR; TCRdb's copy has only in-frame clones and lacks some. This table holds tens of thousands of clones, around nine tenths found once. Sample: PBMCs. Receptors originate from a human donor with pancreatic ductal adenocarcinoma.

The rearrangement links TRBV7-2 to TRBJ1-4, with D possibly TRBD1 on 5 matching bases. The germline V gene encodes CDR1 SGHTA and CDR2 FQGNSA. V gave up 5 bases and J gave up 6 bases, with 16 bases separating them. The CDR3 has 15 residues. CDR3 protein: CASSEFRARHEKLFF. CDR3 DNA: TGTGCCAGCAGCGAATTCAGGGCAAGGCATGAAAAACTGTTTTTT.

The chain employs TRBV7-9 and TRBJ2-4, with 9 bases fitting TRBD1. The CDR3 is 16 residues long. The germline V gene encodes CDR1 SEHNR and CDR2 FQNEAQ (reference sequence). The V gene end was trimmed by 1 base and the J gene end by 6 bases; junction bases not matched to a gene: 7. This CDR3 reads CASSLVGGTGTNIQYF. DNA of the CDR3: TGTGCCAGCAGCTTAGTGGGCGGGACAGGGACAAACATTCAGTACTTC. The whole variable domain, filled in from reference TRBV7-9 and TRBJ2-4, reads DTGVSQNPRHKITKRGQNVTFRCDPISEHNRLYWYRQTLGQGPEFLTYFQNEAQLEKSRLLSDRFSAERPKGSFSTLEIQRTEQGDSAMYLCASSLVGGTGTNIQYFGAGTRLSVL.

This clone was detected a few times. The V gene is TRBV14, the J gene TRBJ1-2; D is unclear. Looked up from germline, CDR1 is SGHDN and CDR2 is FVKESK. Between the trimmed V and J ends, which lost 5 bases and 1 base, there was a span of 11 bases. The CDR3 extends over 14 amino acids. CDR3 nucleotide sequence: TGTGCCAGCAGCTTGACTGTGGATAACTATGGCTACACCTTC. Its protein product is CASSLTVDNYGYTF. The full variable domain, rest sourced from reference TRBV14 and TRBJ1-2, is EAGVTQFPSHSVIEKGQTVTLRCDPISGHDNLYWYRRVMGKEIKFLLHFVKESKQDESGMPNNRFLAERTGGTYSTLKVQPAELEDSGVYFCASSLTVDNYGYTFGSGTRLTVV.

J is TRBJ2-5 and V is TRBV5-5; TRBD2 is a possible D gene (5 bases). This CDR3 contains 15 residues. V gave up 3 bases and J gave up 5 bases, with 17 bases separating them. CDR1 SGHKS and CDR2 YYEKEE come from the germline V gene (reference sequence). In nucleotides, the CDR3 is TGTGCCAGCAGCTCGATCCGGGATCCTTGGGAGACCCAGTACTTC. Encoded protein: CASSSIRDPWETQYF.

This clone was observed a handful of times. The V and J genes are TRBV19 and TRBJ1-1; perhaps TRBD1 as D (5 bases). Per germline, CDR1 LNHDA and CDR2 SQIVND (reference sequence). Trimming removed 5 bases at V and 8 bases at J, with 15 bases between. CDR3 length: 13 residues. CDR3: CASSPALGAEAFF. The CDR3 region has the DNA TGTGCCAGTAGTCCCGCGTTAGGGGCGGAAGCTTTCTTT.

This clone was seen only once. The J gene is TRBJ2-1, the V gene TRBV5-1, with 13 bases fitting TRBD2. V lost 3 bases to trimming and J lost 8 bases; unmatched junction nucleotides: 5. CDR3 length: 15 amino acids. The germline CDR1 and CDR2 sequences are SGHRS and YFSETQ. The CDR3, as DNA: TGCGCCAGCAGCTCGGGACTAGCGGGACGGGATGAGCAGTTCTTC. Translated: CASSSGLAGRDEQFF. Full variable domain (rest looked up from reference TRBV5-1 and TRBJ2-1): KAGVTQTPRYLIKTRGQQVTLSCSPISGHRSVSWYQQTPGQGLQFLFEYFSETQRNKGNFPGRFSGRQFSNSRSEMNVSTLELGDSALYLCASSSGLAGRDEQFFGPGTRLTVL.

The gene calls are TRBV4-3 and TRBJ2-3; D is unresolved. The CDR3 totals 15 residues. Germline V gene sequence: CDR1 LGHNA, CDR2 YSLEER. The ends were cut back, 3 bases at V and 0 bases at J, with 10 bases in the middle. Here the CDR3 reads CASSQGGSSTDTQYF. For the CDR3, the DNA is TGCGCCAGCAGCCAGGGCGGTTCTAGCACAGATACGCAGTATTTT.

This chain links TRBV6-4 with TRBJ2-5; 12 bases match TRBD2. The length of the CDR3 is 18 residues. Losses at the gene ends were 5 bases for V and 5 bases for J; bases not matched to a gene: 15. Germline values: CDR1 MRHNA, CDR2 SNTAGT. In DNA form, the CDR3 reads TGTGCCAGCAGTAATCTAGCCCGGTCGACTAGCGGGAGTGAGACCCAGTACTTC. Its protein is CASSNLARSTSGSETQYF.

The V call is TRBV2, the J call TRBJ2-5, with 10 bases identical to TRBD2. CDR3 size: 18 residues. J gave up 2 bases and V 2 bases, and 11 bases lay outside the gene matches. CDR1 and CDR2 from the germline V gene are SNHLY and FYNNEI. This CDR3 is CASSEQGLAGVEQETQYF. The CDR3 bases are TGTGCCAGCAGTGAACAGGGTCTAGCGGGAGTTGAGCAAGAGACCCAGTACTTC. Together with reference TRBV2 and TRBJ2-5, the CDR3 gives the full variable domain: EPEVTQTPSHQVTQMGQEVILRCVPISNHLYFYWYRQILGQKVEFLVSFYNNEISEKSEIFDDQFSVERPDGSNFTLKIRSTKLEDSAMYFCASSEQGLAGVEQETQYFGPGTRLLVL.

The chain employs TRBV7-9 and TRBJ1-5, with TRBD1 as a possible D gene (5 bases). CDR1 and CDR2 from the germline V gene are SEHNR and FQNEAQ (reference sequence). This CDR3 region has 13 residues. Between the trimmed V and J ends, which lost 2 bases and 6 bases, there was a span of 8 bases. CDR3 residues: CASSLRDGQPQHF. The DNA for the CDR3 is TGTGCCAGCAGCTTAAGGGACGGTCAGCCCCAGCATTTT.

In this sample, this clone turned up once. The chain employs TRBV2 and TRBJ2-2; 12 bases are a match to TRBD2. The CDR3 extends over 15 amino acids. Germline-derived CDR1 and CDR2 are SNHLY and FYNNEI. V lost 4 bases and J lost 5; bases outside the gene matches: 2. The CDR3: CASSATSGRTGELFF. In DNA form, the CDR3 reads TGTGCCAGCAGTGCGACTAGCGGGAGAACCGGGGAGCTGTTTTTT.

The chain links TRBV7-9 to TRBJ2-1; the match to TRBD2 covers 10 bases. Germline V lookup: CDR1 SEHNR, CDR2 FQNEAQ (reference sequence). The CDR3 consists of 17 residues. The junction had 13 bases not matched to a gene; V was cut back by 4 bases and J by 7 bases. CDR3 in DNA: TGTGCCAGCAGCTCCCCGTCTCTAGCGGGAGCATTAAATGAGCAGTTCTTC. Encoded protein: CASSSPSLAGALNEQFF.

The CDR3 DNA reads as TGTGCCAGCTCGGGAAATAATCAGCCCCAGCATTTT. Amino acid sequence: CASSGNNQPQHF. The chain recombines TRBV2 with TRBJ1-5; D is unclear. Between the trimmed V and J ends, which lost 8 bases and 4 bases, there was a span of 9 bases. The CDR3 spans 12 residues. The V gene's germline CDR1 is SNHLY and CDR2 FYNNEI.

The rearrangement uses TRBV29-1 and TRBJ2-1, with D possibly TRBD2 on 6 matching bases. V lost 4 bases, J lost 14 bases, and 21 bases lay in between. This CDR3 comprises 13 residues. Germline CDR1 SQVTM, CDR2 ANQGSEA. In nucleotides, the CDR3 is TGCAGCGTTGGAGGAGGGGAATTTACCTCGGAGTTCTTC. This translates into CSVGGGEFTSEFF.

The rearrangement joins TRBV4-3 to TRBJ1-6, with D perhaps matching TRBD1 (5 bases). Germline loops: CDR1 LGHNA, CDR2 YSLEER. V shed 0 bases and J shed 7 bases, with 13 bases lying between them. The CDR3 covers 16 residues. The CDR3 nucleotides are TGCGCCAGCAGCCAAGATGGGGACTCCCGCAATTCACCCCTCCACTTT. Protein product: CASSQDGDSRNSPLHF.

CDR3 protein: CASSFDTGVNSPLHF. The CDR3 bases are TGTGCCAGCAGCTTCGATACAGGCGTCAATTCACCCCTCCACTTT. The rearrangement joins TRBV5-4 to TRBJ1-6; D possibly corresponds to TRBD1 (5 bases). The CDR3 spans 15 residues. Germline-derived CDR1 and CDR2 are SGHNT and YYREEE (reference sequence). V shed 2 bases and J shed 7 bases, with 13 bases lying between them.

The chain couples TRBV7-9 to TRBJ2-3; TRBD2 matches 10 bases. The CDR3 spans 15 residues. V lost 10 bases, J lost 1 base, and 8 bases stayed unmatched. Germline CDR1 and CDR2: SEHNR and FQNEAQ (reference sequence). DNA of the CDR3: TGTGCCATCTCTAGCGGGAGATTGGGCACAGATACGCAGTATTTT. It is translated as CAISSGRLGTDTQYF. Complete variable domain (other parts from reference TRBV7-9 and TRBJ2-3): DTGVSQNPRHKITKRGQNVTFRCDPISEHNRLYWYRQTLGQGPEFLTYFQNEAQLEKSRLLSDRFSAERPKGSFSTLEIQRTEQGDSAMYLCAISSGRLGTDTQYFGPGTRLTVL.

The V gene is TRBV19, the J gene TRBJ2-1; D unresolved. CDR1 LNHDA and CDR2 SQIVND come from the germline V gene (reference sequence). This CDR3 contains 13 residues. V was trimmed by 3 bases and J by 12 bases, leaving 15 bases between them. The CDR3 region has the DNA TGTGCCAGTAGTATCCCCTCACCCAGAGTGCAGTTCTTC. Amino acids: CASSIPSPRVQFF.

The J gene is TRBJ2-7, the V gene TRBV7-2; 10 bases align to TRBD2. This CDR3 region has 13 residues. Germline CDR1 is SGHTA and CDR2 is FQGNSA. J was trimmed by 12 bases and V by 4 bases; bases with no gene match: 9. CDR3 in amino acids: CASSSRLAGVVYF. The DNA of the CDR3 is TGTGCCAGCAGCTCACGTCTAGCGGGAGTTGTGTACTTC. Full variable domain (outside the CDR3, taken from reference TRBV7-2 and TRBJ2-7): GAGVSQSPSNKVTEKGKDVELRCDPISGHTALYWYRQSLGQGLEFLIYFQGNSAPDKSGLPSDRFSAERTGGSVSTLTIQRTQQEDSAVYLCASSSRLAGVVYFGPGTRLTVT.

The V call is TRBV19, the J call TRBJ2-1, with TRBD2 identical over 9 bases. Germline V lookup: CDR1 LNHDA, CDR2 SQIVND (reference sequence). This CDR3 contains 18 residues. Trimming cost V 3 bases and J 0 bases; bases outside gene matches: 9. CDR3 residues: CASSILGLALSSYNEQFF. The DNA for the CDR3 is TGTGCCAGTAGTATCCTTGGACTAGCGCTGAGCTCCTACAATGAGCAGTTCTTC.

The CDR3 protein is CASSVFSGTTDTQYF. In DNA form, the CDR3 reads TGTGCCAGCAGCGTCTTTAGCGGGACCACAGATACGCAGTATTTT. V usage is TRBV9 and J usage is TRBJ2-3, with 8 nucleotides matching TRBD2. CDR3 length: 15 residues. The junction had 4 bases not matched to a gene; V was cut back by 2 bases and J by 2 bases. Germline assignment: CDR1 SGDLS and CDR2 YYNGEE.

The rearrangement uses TRBV28 and TRBJ2-7, with TRBD2 matching over 10 bases. CDR1 MDHEN and CDR2 SYDVKM come from the germline V gene. J lost 0 bases, V lost 6 bases, and 5 bases had no gene match. This CDR3 comprises 15 residues. CDR3 sequence (DNA): TGTGCCAGCAGACCTAGCGGGAGTGTCTCCTACGAGCAGTACTTC. This codes for CASRPSGSVSYEQYF.

The rearrangement uses TRBV6-1 and TRBJ2-5; no clear D. V was cut by 8 bases and J by 9 bases, with 13 bases left in between. The CDR3 covers 11 residues. CDR1 is MNHNS, CDR2 SASEGT, per germline. The CDR3 reads CASGSVRAQYF. DNA for the CDR3: TGTGCCAGCGGGTCGGTCAGAGCCCAGTACTTC.

CDR3 in amino acids: CASSLPLVSHEQYF. CDR3 sequence (DNA): TGTGCCAGCAGTTTACCCCTAGTTTCCCACGAGCAGTACTTC. This chain links TRBV28 with TRBJ2-7, with D hard to call. The germline V gene encodes CDR1 MDHEN and CDR2 SYDVKM. The V end was cut by 2 bases, the J end by 5 bases, with 13 bases between. This CDR3 contains 14 residues.

The chain couples TRBV9 to TRBJ2-1; perhaps TRBD2 as D (5 bases). V lost 0 bases and J lost 6, with 13 bases in between. Germline V gene data show CDR1 as SGDLS and CDR2 as YYNGEE. The CDR3 runs 15 residues. CDR3 sequence: CASSVDPSPLNEQFF. The CDR3 DNA reads as TGTGCCAGCAGCGTAGACCCTAGCCCACTCAATGAGCAGTTCTTC.

The DNA for the CDR3 is TGTGCCAGCAGCTTAGGGGCGTATTCCTACGAGCAGTACTTC. The encoded protein is CASSLGAYSYEQYF. The chain is built from TRBV5-6 and TRBJ2-7; maybe TRBD1 (5 bases). The germline gives CDR1 SGHDT, CDR2 YYEEEE. The CDR3 is 14 residues long. V lost 2 bases, J lost 1 base, and 10 bases lay in between.

The rearrangement links TRBV2 to TRBJ1-3; TRBD1 agrees at 9 bases. The CDR3 runs to 19 residues. CDR1 is SNHLY and CDR2 is FYNNEI in the germline V gene. Germline trimming cut 10 bases from V and 7 bases from J; bases unmatched to any gene: 26. CDR3 DNA sequence: TGTGCCACTAGGGCCCTACAGGGGGCGAGATTATCGAGACCGAACACCATATATTTT. It specifies CATRALQGARLSRPNTIYF.